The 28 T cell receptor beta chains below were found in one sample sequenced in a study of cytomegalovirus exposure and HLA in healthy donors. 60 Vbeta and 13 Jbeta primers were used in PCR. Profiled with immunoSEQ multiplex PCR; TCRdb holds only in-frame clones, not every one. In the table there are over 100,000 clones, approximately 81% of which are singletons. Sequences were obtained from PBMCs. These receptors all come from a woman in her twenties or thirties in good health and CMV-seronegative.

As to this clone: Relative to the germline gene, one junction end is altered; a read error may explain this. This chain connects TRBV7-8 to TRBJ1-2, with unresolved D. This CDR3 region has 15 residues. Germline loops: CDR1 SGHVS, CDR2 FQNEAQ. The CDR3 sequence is CASNLVGGLGYGYTF. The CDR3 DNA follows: TGTGCCAGCAACTTAGTTGGTGGGCTCGGCTATGGCTACACCTTC.

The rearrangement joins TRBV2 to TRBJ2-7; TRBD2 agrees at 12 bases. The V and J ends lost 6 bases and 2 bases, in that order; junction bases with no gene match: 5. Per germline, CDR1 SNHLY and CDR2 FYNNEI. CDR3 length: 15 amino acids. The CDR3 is CASRPGLAGAYEQYF. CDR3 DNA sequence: TGTGCCAGCAGGCCGGGACTAGCGGGTGCCTACGAGCAGTACTTC.

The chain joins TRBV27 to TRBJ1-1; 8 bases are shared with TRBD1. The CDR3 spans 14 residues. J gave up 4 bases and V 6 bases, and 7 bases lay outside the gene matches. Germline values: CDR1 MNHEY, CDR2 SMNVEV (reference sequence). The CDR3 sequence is CASRRTGFTTEAFF. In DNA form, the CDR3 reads TGTGCCAGCAGGAGGACAGGGTTTACCACTGAAGCTTTCTTT.

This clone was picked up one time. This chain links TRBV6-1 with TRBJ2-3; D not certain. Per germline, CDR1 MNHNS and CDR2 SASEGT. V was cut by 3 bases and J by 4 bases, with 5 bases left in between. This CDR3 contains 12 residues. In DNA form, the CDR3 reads TGTGCCAGCAGTGATTATGCAGATACGCAGTATTTT. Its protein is CASSDYADTQYF.

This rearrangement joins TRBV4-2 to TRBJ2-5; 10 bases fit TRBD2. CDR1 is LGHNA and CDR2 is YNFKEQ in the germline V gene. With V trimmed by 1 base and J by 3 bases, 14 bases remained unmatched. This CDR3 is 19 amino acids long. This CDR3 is CASSQGKREGLKTKETQYF. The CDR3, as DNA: TGTGCCAGCAGCCAAGGTAAGCGGGAGGGCCTAAAAACTAAAGAGACCCAGTACTTC.

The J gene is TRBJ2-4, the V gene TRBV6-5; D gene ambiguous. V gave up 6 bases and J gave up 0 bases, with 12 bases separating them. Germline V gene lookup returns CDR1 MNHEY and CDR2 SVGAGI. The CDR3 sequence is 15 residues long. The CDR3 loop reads CASRELSLAKNIQYF. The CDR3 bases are TGTGCCAGCAGGGAGTTGAGCCTAGCCAAAAACATTCAGTACTTC.

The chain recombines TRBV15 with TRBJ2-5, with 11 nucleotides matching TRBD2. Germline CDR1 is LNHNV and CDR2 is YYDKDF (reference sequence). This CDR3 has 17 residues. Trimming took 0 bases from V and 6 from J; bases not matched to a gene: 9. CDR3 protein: CATSRDRTTSGTQTQYF. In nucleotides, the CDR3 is TGTGCCACCAGCAGAGATCGCACGACTAGCGGGACGCAGACCCAGTACTTC.

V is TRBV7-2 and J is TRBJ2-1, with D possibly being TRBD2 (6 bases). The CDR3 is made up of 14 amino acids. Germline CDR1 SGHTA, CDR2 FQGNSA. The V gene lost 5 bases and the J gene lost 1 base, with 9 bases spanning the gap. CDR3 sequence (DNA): TGTGCCAGCAGCCCCAGCGGGTCCTACAATGAGCAGTTCTTC. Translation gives CASSPSGSYNEQFF.

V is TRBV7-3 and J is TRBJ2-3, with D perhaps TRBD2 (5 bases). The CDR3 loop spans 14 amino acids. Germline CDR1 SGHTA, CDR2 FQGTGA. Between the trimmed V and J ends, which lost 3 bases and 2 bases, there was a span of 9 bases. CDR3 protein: CASSLGASTDTQYF. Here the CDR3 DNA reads TGTGCCAGCAGCTTGGGAGCCTCCACAGATACGCAGTATTTT. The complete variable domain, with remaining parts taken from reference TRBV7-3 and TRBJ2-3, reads GAGVSQTPSNKVTEKGKYVELRCDPISGHTALYWYRQSLGQGPEFLIYFQGTGAADDSGLPNDRFFAVRPEGSVSTLKIQRTERGDSAVYLCASSLGASTDTQYFGPGTRLTVL.

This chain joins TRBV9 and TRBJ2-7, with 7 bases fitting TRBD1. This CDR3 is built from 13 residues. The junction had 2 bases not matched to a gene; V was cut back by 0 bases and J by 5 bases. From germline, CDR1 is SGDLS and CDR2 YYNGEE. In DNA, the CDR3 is TGTGCCAGCAGCGTAGAGGGACAGAACGAGCAGTACTTC. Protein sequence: CASSVEGQNEQYF.

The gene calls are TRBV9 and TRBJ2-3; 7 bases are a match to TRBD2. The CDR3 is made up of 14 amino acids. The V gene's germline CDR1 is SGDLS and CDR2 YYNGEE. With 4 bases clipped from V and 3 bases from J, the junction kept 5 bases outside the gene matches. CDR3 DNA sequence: TGTGCCAGCAGCCCGAGCGGGGAAACAGATACGCAGTATTTT. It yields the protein CASSPSGETDTQYF.

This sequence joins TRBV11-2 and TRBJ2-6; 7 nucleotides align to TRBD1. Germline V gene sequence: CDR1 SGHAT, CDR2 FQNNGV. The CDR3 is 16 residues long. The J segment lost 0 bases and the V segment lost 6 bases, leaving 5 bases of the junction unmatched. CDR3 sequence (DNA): TGTGCCAGCAGTCCTACAGGGGCCTCTGGGGCCAACGTCCTGACTTTC. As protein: CASSPTGASGANVLTF.

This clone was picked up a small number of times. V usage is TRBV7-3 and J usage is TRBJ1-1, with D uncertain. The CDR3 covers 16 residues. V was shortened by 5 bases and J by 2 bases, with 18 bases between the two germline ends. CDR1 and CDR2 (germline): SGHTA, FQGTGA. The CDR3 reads CASSPNPPQTNTEAFF. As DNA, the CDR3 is TGTGCCAGCAGCCCCAACCCACCACAAACAAACACTGAAGCTTTCTTT. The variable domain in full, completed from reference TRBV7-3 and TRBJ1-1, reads GAGVSQTPSNKVTEKGKYVELRCDPISGHTALYWYRQSLGQGPEFLIYFQGTGAADDSGLPNDRFFAVRPEGSVSTLKIQRTERGDSAVYLCASSPNPPQTNTEAFFGQGTRLTVV.

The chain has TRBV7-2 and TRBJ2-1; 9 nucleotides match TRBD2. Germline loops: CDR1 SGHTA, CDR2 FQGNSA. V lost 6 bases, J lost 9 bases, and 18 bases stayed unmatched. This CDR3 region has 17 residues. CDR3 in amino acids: CASSSRLLAGVSGEQFF. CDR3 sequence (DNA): TGTGCCAGCAGTTCGCGATTACTAGCGGGTGTGTCAGGTGAGCAGTTCTTC. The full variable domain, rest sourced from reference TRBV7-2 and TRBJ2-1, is GAGVSQSPSNKVTEKGKDVELRCDPISGHTALYWYRQSLGQGLEFLIYFQGNSAPDKSGLPSDRFSAERTGGSVSTLTIQRTQQEDSAVYLCASSSRLLAGVSGEQFFGPGTRLTVL.

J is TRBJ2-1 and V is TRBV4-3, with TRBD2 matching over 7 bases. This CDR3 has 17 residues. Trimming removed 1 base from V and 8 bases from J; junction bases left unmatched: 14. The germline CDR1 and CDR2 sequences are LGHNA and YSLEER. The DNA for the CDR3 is TGCGCCAGCAGCCAAGTGGGTGGGAGGGCCAGTCACCATGAGCAGTTCTTC. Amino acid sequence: CASSQVGGRASHHEQFF.

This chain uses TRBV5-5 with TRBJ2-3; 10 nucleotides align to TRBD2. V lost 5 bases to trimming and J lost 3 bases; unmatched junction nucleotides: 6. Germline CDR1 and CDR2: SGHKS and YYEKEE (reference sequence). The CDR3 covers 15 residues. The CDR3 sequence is CASRISGRFTDTQYF. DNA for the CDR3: TGTGCCAGCAGGATTAGCGGGAGGTTTACAGATACGCAGTATTTT. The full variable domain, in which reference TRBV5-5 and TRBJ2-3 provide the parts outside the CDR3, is DAGVTQSPTHLIKTRGQQVTLRCSPISGHKSVSWYQQVLGQGPQFIFQYYEKEERGRGNFPDRFSARQFPNYSSELNVNALLLGDSALYLCASRISGRFTDTQYFGPGTRLTVL.

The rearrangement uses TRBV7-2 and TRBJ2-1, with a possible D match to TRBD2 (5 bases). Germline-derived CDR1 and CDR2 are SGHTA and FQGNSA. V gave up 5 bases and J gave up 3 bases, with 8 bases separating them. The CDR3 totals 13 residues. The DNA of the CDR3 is TGTGCCAGCAGCCGGACTGGCTACAATGAGCAGTTCTTC. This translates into CASSRTGYNEQFF. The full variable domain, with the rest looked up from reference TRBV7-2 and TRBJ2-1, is GAGVSQSPSNKVTEKGKDVELRCDPISGHTALYWYRQSLGQGLEFLIYFQGNSAPDKSGLPSDRFSAERTGGSVSTLTIQRTQQEDSAVYLCASSRTGYNEQFFGPGTRLTVL.

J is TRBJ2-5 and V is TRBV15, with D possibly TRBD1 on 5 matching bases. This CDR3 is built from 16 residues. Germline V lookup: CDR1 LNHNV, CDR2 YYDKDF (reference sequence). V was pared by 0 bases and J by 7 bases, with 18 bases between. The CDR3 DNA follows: TGTGCCACCAGCAGAGAGACAGCACCAAACGGCGGGACCCAGTACTTC. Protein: CATSRETAPNGGTQYF.

The CDR3, as DNA: TGTGCCAGCAGTCCCAGCGGGAGGAACACCGGGGAGCTGTTTTTT. Translated, it gives CASSPSGRNTGELFF. The chain recombines TRBV28 with TRBJ2-2, with 8 nucleotides matching TRBD2. From germline, CDR1 is MDHEN and CDR2 SYDVKM. Trimming cost V 5 bases and J 1 base; bases outside gene matches: 3. This CDR3 has 15 amino acids. The full variable domain, rest sourced from reference TRBV28 and TRBJ2-2, is DVKVTQSSRYLVKRTGEKVFLECVQDMDHENMFWYRQDPGLGLRLIYFSYDVKMKEKGDIPEGYSVSREKKERFSLILESASTNQTSMYLCASSPSGRNTGELFFGEGSRLTVL.

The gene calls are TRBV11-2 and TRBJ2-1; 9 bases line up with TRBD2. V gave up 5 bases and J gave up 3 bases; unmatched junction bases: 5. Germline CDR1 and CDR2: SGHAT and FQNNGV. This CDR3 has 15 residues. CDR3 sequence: CASSMSGGIYNEQFF. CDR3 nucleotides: TGTGCCAGCAGCATGAGCGGGGGGATCTACAATGAGCAGTTCTTC.

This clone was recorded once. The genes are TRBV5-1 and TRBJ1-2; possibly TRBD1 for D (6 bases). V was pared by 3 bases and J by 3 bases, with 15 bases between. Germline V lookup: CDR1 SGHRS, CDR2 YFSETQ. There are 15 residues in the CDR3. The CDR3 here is CASSCGGAKDYGYTF. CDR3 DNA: TGCGCCAGCAGCTGCGGGGGGGCGAAGGACTATGGCTACACCTTC.

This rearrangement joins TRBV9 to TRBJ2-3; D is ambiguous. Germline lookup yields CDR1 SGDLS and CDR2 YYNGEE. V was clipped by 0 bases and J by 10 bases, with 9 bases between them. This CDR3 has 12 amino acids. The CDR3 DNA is TGTGCCAGCAGCGTAGCTGAGAGTTCGCAGTATTTT. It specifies CASSVAESSQYF. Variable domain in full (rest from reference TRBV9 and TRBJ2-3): DSGVTQTPKHLITATGQRVTLRCSPRSGDLSVYWYQQSLDQGLQFLIQYYNGEERAKGNILERFSAQQFPDLHSELNLSSLELGDSALYFCASSVAESSQYFGPGTRLTVL.

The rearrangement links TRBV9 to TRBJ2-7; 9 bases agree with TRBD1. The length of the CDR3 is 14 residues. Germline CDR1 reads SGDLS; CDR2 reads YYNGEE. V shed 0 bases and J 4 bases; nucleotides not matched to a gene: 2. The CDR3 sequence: CASSVGTGAYEQYF. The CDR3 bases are TGTGCCAGCAGCGTAGGGACAGGGGCGTACGAGCAGTACTTC. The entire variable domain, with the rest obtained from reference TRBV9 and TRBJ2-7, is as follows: DSGVTQTPKHLITATGQRVTLRCSPRSGDLSVYWYQQSLDQGLQFLIQYYNGEERAKGNILERFSAQQFPDLHSELNLSSLELGDSALYFCASSVGTGAYEQYFGPGTRLTVT.

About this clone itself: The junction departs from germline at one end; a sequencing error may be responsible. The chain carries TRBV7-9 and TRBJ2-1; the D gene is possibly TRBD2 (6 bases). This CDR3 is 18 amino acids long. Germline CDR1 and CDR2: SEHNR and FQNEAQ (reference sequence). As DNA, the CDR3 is TGTTCCAGCAGTTCTGGCTCCCTAGCGTTTAGCTCCTACAATGAGCAGTTCTTC. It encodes CSSSSGSLAFSSYNEQFF.

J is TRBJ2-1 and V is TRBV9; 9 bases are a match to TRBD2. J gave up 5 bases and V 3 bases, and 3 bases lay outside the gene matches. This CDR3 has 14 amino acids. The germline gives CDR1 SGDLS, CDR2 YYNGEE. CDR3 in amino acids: CASSAVAGDNEQFF. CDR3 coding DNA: TGTGCCAGCAGCGCCGTAGCGGGAGACAATGAGCAGTTCTTC.

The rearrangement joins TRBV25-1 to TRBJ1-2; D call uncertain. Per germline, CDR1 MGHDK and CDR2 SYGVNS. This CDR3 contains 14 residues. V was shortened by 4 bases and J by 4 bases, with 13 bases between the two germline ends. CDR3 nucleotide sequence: TGTGCCAGCAGTGTCGCGGGGTTCTCCTATGGCTACACCTTC. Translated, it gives CASSVAGFSYGYTF.

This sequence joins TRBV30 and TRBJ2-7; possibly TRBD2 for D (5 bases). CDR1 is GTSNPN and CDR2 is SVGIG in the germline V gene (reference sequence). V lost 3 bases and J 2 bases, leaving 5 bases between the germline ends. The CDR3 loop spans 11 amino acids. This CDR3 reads CAWSGAYEQYF. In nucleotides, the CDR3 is TGTGCCTGGAGCGGGGCCTACGAGCAGTACTTC.

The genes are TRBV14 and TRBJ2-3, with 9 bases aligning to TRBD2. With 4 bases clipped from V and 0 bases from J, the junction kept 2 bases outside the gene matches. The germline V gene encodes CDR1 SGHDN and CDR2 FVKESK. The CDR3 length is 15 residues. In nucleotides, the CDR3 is TGTGCCAGCAGCCTAACTAGCGGGAGCACAGATACGCAGTATTTT. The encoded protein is CASSLTSGSTDTQYF. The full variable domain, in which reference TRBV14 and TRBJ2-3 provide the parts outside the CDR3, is EAGVTQFPSHSVIEKGQTVTLRCDPISGHDNLYWYRRVMGKEIKFLLHFVKESKQDESGMPNNRFLAERTGGTYSTLKVQPAELEDSGVYFCASSLTSGSTDTQYFGPGTRLTVL.